The sequence of this T cell receptor beta chain was determined in a study of patients and donors after allogeneic stem cell transplantation (dated by TCRdb to between 2020 and 2021). The CDR3 spans 13 residues, from the cysteine through the phenylalanine. Just CDR3 DNA is preserved here, 39 bases in frame from base 1. For this chain, trimming is 8 bases at the V end and 4 bases at the J end, and the number of junction bases without a gene match is 6. For CDR1 and CDR2, the germline V gene (reference sequence) lists MNHNY and SVGAGI. This clonotype was seen more than once but under ten times. It has no known antigen specificity. Base-call qualities are not available, and no considerably larger clone is one nucleotide away. Libraries were prepared through RT-PCR. TCRdb lists the instrument as NextSeq 550. TCRdb reworked the public reads: Q25 trimming with fastp, MiXCR clone assembly, productive beta chains retained. Under each unique CDR3 protein, matching rows form one entry showing the most common genes and DNA. A total of 400,000 to 450,000 distinct CDR3 sequences appear in this sample, under 20% of them only once. Clones ranked in the top ten supply less than 8% of the sample.

The TCR sequence derives from a human donor who was either an allogeneic HSCT recipient or a stem cell or donor lymphocyte infusion donor (not recorded which). It is not recorded whose cells these are; they may come from a transplant donor. Sequencing was done on a sample of blood, either unsorted or a sorted T cell fraction (not recorded which). Recombination linked TRBV6-6 to TRBJ2-3; 7 of the junction bases match TRBD1. The DNA is as follows: TGTGCCAGCGGGACAGAAGAGGCAGATACGCAGTATTTT. This gives the protein CASGTEEADTQYF.